These 7 T cell receptor beta chains were sequenced from one sample in a study of CD8 T cells in ankylosing spondylitis. Via MiXCR, TCRdb re-called the 5' RACE reads, giving one row per CDR3 protein. The sample has around 88,000 distinct CDR3 sequences; 8.8% are singletons. Sequenced sample: blood, either unsorted or a sorted T cell fraction (not recorded which). These receptors were taken from a male donor with ankylosing spondylitis or in good health (not recorded which).

This clonotype was seen ten or more times. This chain joins TRBV9 and TRBJ2-1; D tentatively fits TRBD1 or TRBD2 (5 bases each). CDR3 size: 14 residues. Germline CDR1 is SGDLS and CDR2 is YYNGEE. Trimming stripped 3 bases from V and 7 bases from J, with 14 bases between. The CDR3: CASSGHSGGNEQFF. The CDR3 coding sequence is TGTGCCAGCAGCGGGCACTCTGGGGGAAATGAGCAGTTCTTC.

The table lists this clonotype with many counts. This chain links TRBV20-1 with TRBJ2-3; D unclear. Germline V gene lookup returns CDR1 DFQATT and CDR2 SNEGSKA (reference sequence). The length of the CDR3 is 13 residues. Deletions cut 3 bases from V and 4 bases from J, with 11 bases between. CDR3 loop: CSARERNADTQYF. CDR3 in DNA: TGCAGTGCTAGGGAAAGAAACGCAGATACGCAGTATTTT.

At least ten counts were recorded for this clonotype. The chain is built from TRBV5-6 and TRBJ2-3; 13 nucleotides agree with TRBD2. Per the germline V gene, CDR1 is SGHDT and CDR2 is YYEEEE. This CDR3 is 17 amino acids long. J gave up 3 bases and V 3 bases, and 7 bases lay outside the gene matches. CDR3 DNA: TGTGCCAGCAGCTCAACTAGCGGGGGGGCATGGACAGATACGCAGTATTTT. It is translated as CASSSTSGGAWTDTQYF.

This clonotype showed up many times. The gene calls are TRBV20-1 and TRBJ2-1; 9 bases fit TRBD2. The CDR3 length is 14 residues. CDR1 and CDR2 from the germline V gene are DFQATT and SNEGSKA (reference sequence). V shed 6 bases, J shed 0 bases, and the junction held 3 bases outside the gene matches. The CDR3, as DNA: TGCAGTGCCTCGGGACTAGCCTCCTACAATGAGCAGTTCTTC. Its translation is CSASGLASYNEQFF.

Remarks on this clonotype: Being one base from a much bigger clone, this may be a read error. The gene calls are TRBV3-1 and TRBJ2-1, with D possibly matching TRBD1 (6 bases). Germline CDR1 is LGHDT and CDR2 is YNNKEL (reference sequence). The CDR3 is 16 residues long. The CDR3 spells CASNQDVGRGINEQFF. In DNA form, the CDR3 reads TGTGCCAGCAACCAAGATGTGGGCAGGGGCATTAATGAGCAGTTCTTC.

This clonotype occurred many times. The J gene is TRBJ1-5, the V gene TRBV7-2; the D is unclear. CDR1 and CDR2 (germline): SGHTA, FQGNSA. V gave up 5 bases and J gave up 7 bases, with 9 bases separating them. This CDR3 has 12 residues. CDR3 region: CASSHFEQPQHF. The CDR3 DNA sequence: TGTGCCAGCAGCCACTTTGAACAGCCCCAGCATTTT.

The table lists this clonotype with many counts. This rearrangement joins TRBV2 to TRBJ1-5; D possibly corresponds to TRBD1 (5 bases). This CDR3 contains 16 residues. Germline assignment: CDR1 SNHLY and CDR2 FYNNEI. The ends were cut back, 1 base at V and 5 bases at J, with 15 bases in the middle. The CDR3 DNA reads TGTGCCAGCAGTGAAGGGGTGGGGGGGGGTGATCAGCCCCAGCATTTT. It codes for CASSEGVGGGDQPQHF.